One T cell receptor beta chain is described in this entry. Its antigen is undetermined. Clones were read by immunoSEQ multiplex PCR, and TCRdb kept only the in-frame ones, dropping some. The sample contains 25,000 to 35,000 clones, around three quarters of which appear only once. This sample is drawn from a study of OX40 agonist ivuxolimab in advanced cancers. For the study at large: Ivuxolimab is an agonistic anti-OX40 (CD134) antibody, and patients were treated with it. Under the entry rules, prior anti-PD-1, anti-PD-L1 or anti-CTLA-4 therapy was allowed, and approximately 40% had some. Whole-study results and caveats: The mean number of expanded clones was higher in CD8+ T cells than in CD4+.

Germline values: CDR1 LNHDA, CDR2 SQIVND (reference sequence). The trim removed 3 bases at V and 0 bases at J, leaving 2 bases unmatched. The CDR3 covers 15 residues. Sequenced material: CD4+ or CD8+ T cells sorted from blood, taken in a trial of the OX40 agonist ivuxolimab. This clonotype was sampled from an adult with an advanced solid tumor such as melanoma, head and neck, liver or kidney cancer. The chain carries TRBV19 and TRBJ1-1, with 9 nucleotides matching TRBD1. The CDR3 loop reads CASSMGTGLNTEAFF. CDR3 nucleotide sequence: TGTGCCAGTAGTATGGGGACAGGGCTGAACACTGAAGCTTTCTTT.